One and the same sample provided the 21 T cell receptor beta chains below, sequenced in a study of Graves' ophthalmopathy and Graves' hyperthyroidism. The authors amplified TCR beta CDR3 regions, and they did so from RNA transcripts for repertoire sequencing. HTBI-primed RT-PCR formed the first round, and a multiplex PCR formed the second. TCRdb fed the multiplex PCR reads into MiXCR, producing one record per CDR3 protein. The sample has under 800,000 distinct CDR3 sequences, approximately 22% seen once; the top ten hold roughly 6.9%. The source material was peripheral blood. These receptors were obtained from a woman younger than 30 with stable Graves' hyperthyroidism. Some clones in this sample may be carry-over from other donors' samples.

This clonotype was recorded a few times. CDR3 coding DNA: TGTGCCAGCAGGAGCGGCGGGAGTGTTGGAGAGACCCAGTACTTC. Translating gives CASRSGGSVGETQYF. The chain uses TRBV6-1 and TRBJ2-5; 7 bases agree with TRBD2. V lost 6 bases to trimming and J lost 4 bases; unmatched junction nucleotides: 11. CDR1 and CDR2 from the germline V gene are MNHNS and SASEGT. The CDR3 is made up of 15 amino acids.

The V and J genes are TRBV6-1 and TRBJ2-7; 9 positions agree with TRBD1. Looked up from germline, CDR1 is MNHNS and CDR2 is SASEGT. Unmatched junction bases numbered 5, after V lost 7 bases and J lost 1 base. CDR3 length equals 14 residues. The CDR3 nucleotides read TGTGCCAGCACTCCGGGACAGGGATCCTACGAGCAGTACTTC. It encodes CASTPGQGSYEQYF.

This clonotype has ten or more counts. The chain uses TRBV12-5 and TRBJ1-5; maybe TRBD1 (5 bases). Germline V lookup: CDR1 LGHNT, CDR2 FRNRAP. The CDR3 contains 14 residues. As DNA, the CDR3 is TGTGCGAGCAGTACAGGAAGCCCCAATCAGCCCCAGCATTTT. This encodes CASSTGSPNQPQHF. The entire variable domain, with the rest obtained from reference TRBV12-5 and TRBJ1-5, is as follows: DARVTQTPRHKVTEMGQEVTMRCQPILGHNTVFWYRQTMMQGLELLAYFRNRAPLDDSGMPKDRFSAEMPDATLATLKIQPSEPRDSAVYFCASSTGSPNQPQHFGDGTRLSIL.

The chain has TRBV6-5 and TRBJ2-7; TRBD2 might be the D (5 bases). In germline, CDR1 is MNHEY, CDR2 SVGAGI. V was cut by 4 bases and J by 3 bases, with 16 bases left in between. The CDR3 is made up of 15 amino acids. The CDR3 coding sequence is TGTGCCAGCAGTTCGTCCAGAGGGCGCGGCTACGAGCAGTACTTC. The encoded protein is CASSSSRGRGYEQYF.

The CDR3 protein is CASTPWQSTNEQYF. The CDR3 DNA reads as TGTGCCAGCACCCCTTGGCAGAGCACTAACGAGCAGTACTTC. The rearrangement joins TRBV6-1 to TRBJ2-7; D gene unclear. Trimming stripped 7 bases from V and 5 bases from J, with 18 bases between. There are 14 residues in the CDR3. The germline V gene has CDR1 MNHNS and CDR2 SASEGT.

The sample holds many counts of this clonotype. J is TRBJ2-7 and V is TRBV12-3 or TRBV12-4; the match to TRBD1 covers 7 bases. The CDR3 extends over 14 amino acids. The J segment lost 6 bases and the V segment lost 6 bases, leaving 11 bases of the junction unmatched. The CDR3 protein is CASRPTGAHLEQYF. CDR3 bases: TGTGCCAGCAGACCTACAGGGGCCCACCTCGAGCAGTACTTC.

This clonotype was picked up a small number of times. Possible read error: a much larger clone is one base away. The V and J genes are TRBV11-2 and TRBJ2-2; 7 bases align to TRBD2. Germline V gene sequence: CDR1 SGHAT, CDR2 FQNNGV. The length of the CDR3 is 16 residues. CDR3 loop: CVSSFRSSGNTGELFF. The CDR3 bases are TGTGTCAGCAGCTTCAGATCTAGCGGTAACACCGGGGAGCTGTTTTTT. Full variable domain (outside the CDR3, taken from reference TRBV11-2 and TRBJ2-2): EAGVAQSPRYKIIEKRQSVAFWCNPISGHATLYWYQQILGQGPKLLIQFQNNGVVDDSQLPKDRFSAERLKGVDSTLKIQPAKLEDSAVYLCVSSFRSSGNTGELFFGEGSRLTVL.

The chain joins TRBV27 to TRBJ2-1; 12 nucleotides match TRBD2. CDR3 length equals 16 residues. V shed 5 bases, J shed 6 bases, and the junction held 8 bases outside the gene matches. The germline gives CDR1 MNHEY, CDR2 SMNVEV (reference sequence). CDR3 protein: CASSTLAGGPVNEQFF. In nucleotides, the CDR3 is TGTGCCAGCAGTACCCTAGCGGGGGGGCCCGTCAATGAGCAGTTCTTC.

Remarks on this clonotype: Relative to the germline gene, one junction end is altered; a read error may explain this. V usage is TRBV5-1 and J usage is TRBJ2-5, with unresolved D. The germline V gene has CDR1 SGHRS and CDR2 YFSETQ. CDR3 length equals 14 residues. In nucleotides, the CDR3 is TGCGCCAGCAGCTTGGCTCCTTCCCAAGAGTCCCAGTACTTC. The encoded protein is CASSLAPSQESQYF.

Ten or more counts support this clonotype. The chain couples TRBV28 to TRBJ2-7, with D uncertain. The CDR3 has 12 residues. Deletions cut 3 bases from V and 4 bases from J, with 7 bases between. Germline CDR1 MDHEN, CDR2 SYDVKM. The CDR3, as DNA: TGTGCCAGCAGTTTCCGGTATTACGAGCAGTACTTC. It is translated as CASSFRYYEQYF.

This clonotype has more than one count but fewer than ten. One junction end does not reproduce the germline sequence, and a read error may be involved. The chain employs TRBV6-1 and TRBJ2-4, with 7 bases that match TRBD1. The CDR3 is made up of 15 amino acids. Germline lookup yields CDR1 MNHNS and CDR2 SASEGT. The CDR3 is CASSRDSLAKDIQYF. CDR3 nucleotides: TGTGCCAGCAGTAGGGACAGCCTAGCCAAAGACATTCAGTACTTC.

This chain uses TRBV29-1 with TRBJ1-1, with D maybe TRBD1 (6 bases). This CDR3 spans 13 amino acids. Germline CDR1 and CDR2: SQVTM and ANQGSEA. V was cut by 7 bases and J by 0 bases, with 12 bases left in between. CDR3 DNA: TGCAGCGGCAGGGGAGTGGTGAACACTGAAGCTTTCTTT. This translates into CSGRGVVNTEAFF.

The genes are TRBV7-9 and TRBJ1-2, with D perhaps TRBD1 (5 bases). Trimming removed 6 bases at V and 4 bases at J, with 12 bases between. CDR1 is SEHNR and CDR2 is FQNEAQ in the germline V gene (reference sequence). The CDR3 contains 13 residues. The CDR3 sequence is CASSPGDPYGYTF. The CDR3 region has the DNA TGTGCCAGCAGTCCGGGGGATCCCTATGGCTACACCTTC.

Many counts were recorded for this clonotype. The CDR3 is CASSVGQSGELFF. The CDR3 DNA is TGTGCCAGCAGTGTAGGACAGAGCGGGGAGCTGTTTTTT. The chain joins TRBV6-4 to TRBJ2-2; tentatively, D is TRBD1 (6 bases). CDR1 MRHNA and CDR2 SNTAGT come from the germline V gene. This CDR3 is 13 amino acids long. V gave up 4 bases and J gave up 7 bases, with 10 bases separating them.

This rearrangement joins TRBV6-5 to TRBJ2-5, with TRBD1 matching 8 bases. The V gene end was trimmed by 4 bases and the J gene end by 1 base; junction bases not matched to a gene: 8. The CDR3 has 16 residues. Germline assignment: CDR1 MNHEY and CDR2 SVGAGI. The CDR3, as DNA: TGTGCCAGCAGTTCTGGACAGGGAGTCCTCCAAGAGACCCAGTACTTC. Amino acid sequence: CASSSGQGVLQETQYF.

This clonotype was found many times. The chain has TRBV6-1 and TRBJ1-1; TRBD1 is a possible D gene (5 bases). The CDR3 has 13 amino acids. V was shortened by 8 bases and J by 4 bases, with 14 bases between the two germline ends. Germline V CDR1 and CDR2: MNHNS, SASEGT. The CDR3 sequence: CASSPGLRTEAFF. The CDR3 DNA is TGTGCCAGCTCGCCAGGGTTGCGCACTGAAGCTTTCTTT.

This chain joins TRBV11-2 and TRBJ2-2; 9 nucleotides align to TRBD2. The V gene end was trimmed by 2 bases and the J gene end by 6 bases; junction bases not matched to a gene: 7. The CDR3 consists of 16 residues. CDR1 SGHAT and CDR2 FQNNGV come from the germline V gene. For the CDR3, the DNA is TGTGCCAGCAGCTTAATGGCTAGCGGGAATGCCGGGGAGCTGTTTTTT. The encoded protein is CASSLMASGNAGELFF. The whole variable domain, remainder taken from reference TRBV11-2 and TRBJ2-2, is EAGVAQSPRYKIIEKRQSVAFWCNPISGHATLYWYQQILGQGPKLLIQFQNNGVVDDSQLPKDRFSAERLKGVDSTLKIQPAKLEDSAVYLCASSLMASGNAGELFFGEGSRLTVL.

In its sample, this clonotype was seen many times. V gene TRBV5-1 combines with J gene TRBJ2-4, with D maybe TRBD2 (6 bases). Trimming left V 1 base short and J 0 bases short, with 17 bases between. CDR3 length: 18 residues. CDR1 SGHRS and CDR2 YFSETQ come from the germline V gene. For the CDR3, the DNA is TGCGCCAGCAGCTTGTCCGCTGGGGGGATATTAGCCAAAAACATTCAGTACTTC. Its translation: CASSLSAGGILAKNIQYF.

Many counts were recorded for this clonotype. V is TRBV20-1 and J is TRBJ1-1; TRBD1 is a possible D gene (5 bases). CDR1 is DFQATT and CDR2 is SNEGSKA in the germline V gene (reference sequence). This CDR3 spans 16 amino acids. The V gene lost 3 bases and the J gene lost 0 bases, with 17 bases spanning the gap. CDR3 coding DNA: TGCAGTGCTAGGGGGGTGGTCGCCCTAATGAACACTGAAGCTTTCTTT. Translated, it gives CSARGVVALMNTEAFF.

This clonotype appeared a few times. This chain uses TRBV2 with TRBJ1-6; 7 nucleotides align to TRBD1. This CDR3 contains 14 residues. V shed 11 bases and J 7 bases; nucleotides not matched to a gene: 11. Germline values: CDR1 SNHLY, CDR2 FYNNEI. CDR3: CAGTGVRGNSPLHF. The CDR3 DNA sequence: TGTGCCGGAACAGGGGTCCGGGGAAATTCACCCCTCCACTTT.

This clonotype was detected ten times or more. The chain recombines TRBV7-3 with TRBJ2-2; D might be TRBD2 (5 bases). Germline V gene lookup returns CDR1 SGHTA and CDR2 FQGTGA. V dropped 2 bases and J dropped 4 bases, with 11 bases sitting between them. There are 15 residues in the CDR3. The CDR3 sequence is CASSLEGFATGELFF. CDR3 sequence (DNA): TGTGCCAGCAGCTTAGAGGGTTTCGCCACCGGGGAGCTGTTTTTT.